Each of the 22 T cell receptor beta chains below was sequenced from the same sample in a study of blood T cells in healthy people across ages. A J-beta primer mix and a sample-barcoded 5' primer were used in a second PCR of about 7 to 12 cycles. TCRdb re-derived calls from the 5' RACE reads in MiXCR, one entry per CDR3 protein. Of hundreds of thousands of distinct CDR3 sequences listed, 56% are singletons. Sequenced material: blood. Receptor source: a man aged 35-49 years in good health.

This chain uses TRBV29-1 with TRBJ1-2; D unresolved. The CDR3 spans 15 residues. Germline CDR1 reads SQVTM; CDR2 reads ANQGSEA. Trimming took off 2 bases at V and 3 bases at J, with 16 bases between the two ends. CDR3 sequence (DNA): TGCAGCGTTGAACGGGCCGGCGGACCCCACTATGGCTACACCTTC. Translating it yields CSVERAGGPHYGYTF.

This chain joins TRBV27 and TRBJ1-2; a possible D gene is TRBD1 (6 bases). Germline lookup yields CDR1 MNHEY and CDR2 SMNVEV (reference sequence). Trimming removed 6 bases from V and 6 bases from J, with 17 bases in between. The CDR3 totals 14 residues. CDR3 residues: CASRPQGPFNGYTF. CDR3 coding DNA: TGTGCCAGCAGACCCCAGGGGCCGTTCAATGGCTACACCTTC.

V usage is TRBV7-2 and J usage is TRBJ2-5; 7 positions match TRBD1. This CDR3 is 18 amino acids long. J was trimmed by 2 bases and V by 0 bases; bases with no gene match: 12. Germline CDR1 SGHTA, CDR2 FQGNSA. The CDR3 DNA reads as TGTGCCAGCAGCTTAGCTTTTAAGCAGACAGGGACGCAAGAGACCCAGTACTTC. Protein: CASSLAFKQTGTQETQYF.

This clonotype occurred a few times. The gene calls are TRBV3-1 and TRBJ1-2; D gene uncertain. The germline gives CDR1 LGHDT, CDR2 YNNKEL (reference sequence). This CDR3 comprises 14 residues. V dropped 4 bases and J dropped 2 bases, with 11 bases sitting between them. DNA for the CDR3: TGTGCCAGCAGCCTCGAGACGGCAAACTATGGCTACACCTTC. Residues: CASSLETANYGYTF.

The chain employs TRBV5-1 and TRBJ2-5, with D possibly TRBD1 on 6 matching bases. Trimming stripped 0 bases from V and 4 bases from J, with 10 bases between. The CDR3 covers 14 residues. Germline loops: CDR1 SGHRS, CDR2 YFSETQ. CDR3 protein: CASSLAGDGETQYF. DNA of the CDR3: TGCGCCAGCAGCTTGGCAGGGGATGGAGAGACCCAGTACTTC.

There are a few counts of this clonotype. J is TRBJ2-6 and V is TRBV29-1; TRBD2 matches at 7 bases. CDR1 is SQVTM and CDR2 is ANQGSEA in the germline V gene. CDR3 length: 15 residues. Trimming cost V 7 bases and J 0 bases; bases outside gene matches: 6. CDR3 sequence reads: CSAVGGDSGANVLTF. Here the CDR3 DNA reads TGCAGCGCCGTTGGGGGGGACTCTGGGGCCAACGTCCTGACTTTC.

The rearrangement uses TRBV20-1 and TRBJ2-5, with 9 bases that match TRBD2. The J segment lost 0 bases and the V segment lost 5 bases, leaving 19 bases of the junction unmatched. In germline, CDR1 is DFQATT, CDR2 SNEGSKA (reference sequence). The length of the CDR3 is 19 residues. The CDR3 sequence: CSAPPPLAGEGWYQETQYF. The CDR3 DNA follows: TGCAGTGCTCCCCCCCCGTTAGCGGGAGAAGGCTGGTACCAAGAGACCCAGTACTTC.

This chain joins TRBV18 and TRBJ1-5, with TRBD1 as a possible D gene (5 bases). The CDR3 totals 15 residues. CDR1 and CDR2 from the germline V gene are KGHSH and LQKENI. Trimming took 3 bases from V and 0 from J, leaving 9 bases between them. CDR3 loop: CASSPSGYSNQPQHF. In DNA, the CDR3 is TGTGCCAGCTCACCCTCAGGGTATAGCAATCAGCCCCAGCATTTT.

This rearrangement joins TRBV12-5 to TRBJ2-5; TRBD1 might be the D (5 bases). The length of the CDR3 is 15 residues. With 9 bases removed from V and 2 bases from J, the gap between germline ends came to 19 bases. From germline, CDR1 is LGHNT and CDR2 FRNRAP. This CDR3 reads CASAKQWGGQETQYF. CDR3 coding DNA: TGTGCTAGCGCCAAACAGTGGGGCGGTCAAGAGACCCAGTACTTC.

Here the CDR3 DNA reads TGCAGCGTTGAAGTCGGGCAGAACGTTCCTAACTATGGCTACACCTTC. It encodes CSVEVGQNVPNYGYTF. The V gene is TRBV29-1, the J gene TRBJ1-2; no reliable D call. The CDR3 covers 16 residues. CDR1 SQVTM and CDR2 ANQGSEA come from the germline V gene. Trimming removed 1 base at V and 0 bases at J, with 15 bases between.

The chain employs TRBV20-1 and TRBJ1-5, with TRBD1 identical over 8 bases. Looked up from germline, CDR1 is DFQATT and CDR2 is SNEGSKA (reference sequence). CDR3 length equals 15 residues. J gave up 2 bases and V 0 bases, and 3 bases lay outside the gene matches. The CDR3 bases are TGCAGTGCTAGAGATTTGACAGGGGGCAATCAGCCCCAGCATTTT. Protein sequence: CSARDLTGGNQPQHF.

In its sample, this clonotype was seen a few times. Here the CDR3 reads CSVSPKTSNYGYTF. DNA for the CDR3: TGCAGCGTTTCACCCAAGACCTCAAACTATGGCTACACCTTC. The V gene is TRBV29-1, the J gene TRBJ1-2; D remains unclear. The CDR3 loop spans 14 amino acids. Between the trimmed V and J ends, which lost 5 bases and 2 bases, there was a span of 15 bases. CDR1 and CDR2 from the germline V gene are SQVTM and ANQGSEA.

The chain recombines TRBV7-3 with TRBJ2-3; a weak D match, TRBD2 (5 bases). There are 14 residues in the CDR3. Germline values: CDR1 SGHTA, CDR2 FQGTGA. V was clipped by 3 bases and J by 6 bases, with 13 bases between them. The CDR3 DNA reads as TGTGCCAGCAGCTTCCGAACTTTAGCGGATACGCAGTATTTT. Translated: CASSFRTLADTQYF.

The gene calls are TRBV6-1 and TRBJ1-2; 12 bases fit TRBD1. The CDR3 is 14 amino acids. Germline CDR1 MNHNS, CDR2 SASEGT. V was pared by 6 bases and J by 4 bases, with 3 bases of the junction left unmatched. In DNA form, the CDR3 reads TGTGCCAGCAGGAGGGACAGGGGGCTCTATGGCTACACCTTC. It encodes CASRRDRGLYGYTF.

The chain recombines TRBV29-1 with TRBJ2-1, with 7 bases aligning to TRBD2. The CDR3 has 13 amino acids. Germline V gene lookup returns CDR1 SQVTM and CDR2 ANQGSEA. Trimming removed 5 bases from V and 4 bases from J; junction bases left unmatched: 5. This CDR3 is CSVLSGVYNEQFF. In DNA form, the CDR3 reads TGCAGCGTTCTAAGCGGGGTATACAATGAGCAGTTCTTC.

Of note for this clonotype: The junction shows a germline mismatch at one end, possibly a read error. The chain combines TRBV7-9 with TRBJ1-4; no clear D gene. The CDR3 extends over 11 amino acids. Germline lookup yields CDR1 SEHNR and CDR2 FQNEAQ (reference sequence). CDR3 in DNA: TGTGCCGGCAGCCCTGTAGGGAAACTGTTTTTT. Translating gives CAGSPVGKLFF.

The V and J genes are TRBV5-1 and TRBJ2-6; possibly TRBD1 or TRBD2 for D (6 bases each). The CDR3 consists of 15 residues. V lost 3 bases and J 4 bases, leaving 11 bases between the germline ends. Per the germline V gene, CDR1 is SGHRS and CDR2 is YFSETQ. CDR3 sequence (DNA): TGCGCCAGCAGCTCCTACGGGGGCGGGGCCAACGTCCTGACTTTC. This codes for CASSSYGGGANVLTF.

The CDR3 nucleotides read TGTGCCAGCAGTTTTATAGACGGCACAGATACGCAGTATTTT. It encodes CASSFIDGTDTQYF. The chain combines TRBV12-3 or TRBV12-4 with TRBJ2-3; D not certain. This CDR3 has 14 amino acids. V lost 3 bases and J lost 1, with 8 bases in between.

The rearrangement uses TRBV14 and TRBJ2-7; the match to TRBD1 covers 8 bases. The CDR3 sequence is 15 residues long. V lost 5 bases and J lost 0; bases outside the gene matches: 6. From germline, CDR1 is SGHDN and CDR2 FVKESK. The CDR3 region has the DNA TGTGCCAGCAGCGAAATGACAGGGGTCTCCTACGAGCAGTACTTC. Translating it yields CASSEMTGVSYEQYF. Full variable domain (missing parts from reference TRBV14 and TRBJ2-7): EAGVTQFPSHSVIEKGQTVTLRCDPISGHDNLYWYRRVMGKEIKFLLHFVKESKQDESGMPNNRFLAERTGGTYSTLKVQPAELEDSGVYFCASSEMTGVSYEQYFGPGTRLTVT.

V and J are TRBV7-3 and TRBJ2-4, with a weak D call TRBD1 (6 bases). TRBJ2-5 matches the DNA end more closely, so the J call is doubtful. The CDR3 contains 15 residues. CDR1 SGHTA and CDR2 FQGTGA come from the germline V gene. The CDR3 loop reads CASSPQGGFRETQYF. CDR3 DNA: TGTGCCAGCAGCCCGCAAGGGGGTTTTAGAGAGACCCAGTACTTC.

This sequence joins TRBV28 and TRBJ2-1; D possibly matches TRBD1 or TRBD2 (5 bases each). V was shortened by 5 bases and J by 3 bases, with 14 bases between the two germline ends. Germline CDR1 MDHEN, CDR2 SYDVKM. This CDR3 comprises 15 residues. CDR3: CASSLRGPDYNEQFF. As DNA, the CDR3 is TGTGCCAGCAGTCTACGGGGACCCGACTACAATGAGCAGTTCTTC.

The count of this clonotype is one. J is TRBJ2-5 and V is TRBV29-1; a weak D match, TRBD1 (6 bases). CDR3 length equals 20 residues. V lost 1 base, J lost 3 bases, and 30 bases lay in between. CDR1 is SQVTM and CDR2 is ANQGSEA in the germline V gene. CDR3 residues: CSVEAQGRTAWGSEEETQYF. CDR3 nucleotide sequence: TGCAGCGTTGAAGCCCAAGGCAGGACAGCGTGGGGTAGTGAGGAAGAGACCCAGTACTTC. Variable domain in full (rest from reference TRBV29-1 and TRBJ2-5): SAVISQKPSRDICQRGTSLTIQCQVDSQVTMMFWYRQQPGQSLTLIATANQGSEATYESGFVIDKFPISRPNLTFSTLTVSNMSPEDSSIYLCSVEAQGRTAWGSEEETQYFGPGTRLLVL.